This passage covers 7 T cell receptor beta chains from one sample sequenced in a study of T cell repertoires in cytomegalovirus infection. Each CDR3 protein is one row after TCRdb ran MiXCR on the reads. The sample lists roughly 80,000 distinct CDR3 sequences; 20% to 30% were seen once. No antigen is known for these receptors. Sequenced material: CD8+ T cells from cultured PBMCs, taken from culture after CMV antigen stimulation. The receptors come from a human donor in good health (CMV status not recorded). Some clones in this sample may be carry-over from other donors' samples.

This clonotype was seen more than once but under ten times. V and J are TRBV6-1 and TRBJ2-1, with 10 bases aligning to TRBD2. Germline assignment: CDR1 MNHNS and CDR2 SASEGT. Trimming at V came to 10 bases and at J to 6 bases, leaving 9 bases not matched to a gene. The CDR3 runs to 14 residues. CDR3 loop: CATGTSGKSNEQFF. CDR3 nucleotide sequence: TGTGCCACCGGAACTAGCGGGAAGTCCAATGAGCAGTTCTTC.

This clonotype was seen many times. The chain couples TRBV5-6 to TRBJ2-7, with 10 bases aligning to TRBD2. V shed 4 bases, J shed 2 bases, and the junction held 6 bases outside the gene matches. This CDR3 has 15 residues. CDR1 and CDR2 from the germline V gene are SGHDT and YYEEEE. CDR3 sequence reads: CASSQLAGAAYEQYF. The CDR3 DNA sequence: TGTGCCAGCAGCCAGCTAGCGGGAGCTGCCTACGAGCAGTACTTC.

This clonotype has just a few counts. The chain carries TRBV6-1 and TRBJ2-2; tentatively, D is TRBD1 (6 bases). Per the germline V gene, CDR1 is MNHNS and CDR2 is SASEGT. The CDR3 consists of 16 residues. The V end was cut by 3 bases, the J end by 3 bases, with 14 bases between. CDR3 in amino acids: CASSDSTGLHTGELFF. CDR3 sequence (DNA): TGTGCCAGCAGTGATTCGACAGGTTTACACACCGGGGAGCTGTTTTTT.

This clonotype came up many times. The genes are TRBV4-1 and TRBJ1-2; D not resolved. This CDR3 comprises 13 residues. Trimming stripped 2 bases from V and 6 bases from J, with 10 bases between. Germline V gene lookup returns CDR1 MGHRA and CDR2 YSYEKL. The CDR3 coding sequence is TGCGCCAGCAGCCAACAAGGGAATGATGGCTACACCTTC. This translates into CASSQQGNDGYTF.

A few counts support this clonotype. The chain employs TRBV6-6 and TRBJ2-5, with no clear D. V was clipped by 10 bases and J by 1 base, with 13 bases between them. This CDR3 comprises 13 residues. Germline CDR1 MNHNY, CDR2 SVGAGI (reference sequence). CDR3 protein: CATSWSIQETQYF. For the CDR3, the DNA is TGTGCCACCTCGTGGAGCATCCAAGAGACCCAGTACTTC.

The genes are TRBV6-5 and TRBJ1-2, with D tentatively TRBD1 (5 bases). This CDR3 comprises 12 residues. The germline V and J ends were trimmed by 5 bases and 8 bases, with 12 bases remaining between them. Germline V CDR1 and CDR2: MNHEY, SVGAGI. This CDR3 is CASSDSGFGYTF. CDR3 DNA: TGTGCCAGCAGTGACAGCGGGTTCGGCTACACCTTC.

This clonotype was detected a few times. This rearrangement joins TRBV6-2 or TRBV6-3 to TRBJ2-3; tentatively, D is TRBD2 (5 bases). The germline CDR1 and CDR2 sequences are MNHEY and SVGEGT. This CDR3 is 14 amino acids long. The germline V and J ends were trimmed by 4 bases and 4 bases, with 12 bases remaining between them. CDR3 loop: CASSLRGNPDTQYF. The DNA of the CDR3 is TGTGCCAGCAGTTTACGAGGGAACCCAGATACGCAGTATTTT.